One T cell receptor beta chain is described in this entry. Sequencing was performed with immunoSEQ multiplex PCR; in TCRdb, only in-frame clones are kept and a portion is missing. The data hold 85,000 to 100,000 clones, with just over 90% observed a single time. This specimen belongs to a study of control samples from healthy donors and cancer patients. V was clipped by 8 bases and J by 8 bases, with 25 bases between them. Germline V gives CDR1 MDHEN, CDR2 SYDVKM. The CDR3 loop spans 16 amino acids. Sequencing used blood. The V gene is TRBV28, the J gene TRBJ2-1; D gene unclear. The sequence was collected from a man aged 18 to 29 in good health. The CDR3 here is CASGSSVYPPSYEQFF. As DNA, the CDR3 is TGTGCCAGCGGCAGTTCAGTTTATCCGCCCTCGTATGAGCAGTTCTTC.